This T cell receptor (beta chain) originates from a study of T cell responses to AZD1222 COVID-19 vaccine. Study outcomes and limitations: Seropositive at baseline were only six AZD1222 recipients.

This CDR3 comprises 11 residues. CDR1 is SGHTA and CDR2 is FQGNSA in the germline V gene. The germline V and J ends were trimmed by 5 bases and 4 bases, with 6 bases remaining between them. As regards this clone: Its antigen is unknown.

Libraries were prepared by immunoSEQ multiplex PCR; TCRdb keeps only in-frame clonotypes and omits some of them. The sample holds approximately 180,000 clones, around nine tenths seen once. This TCR was recovered from an adult who received the MenACWY meningococcal vaccine as a control. This material consisted of peripheral blood, taken 28 days after the second dose of the MenACWY control vaccine. The chain links TRBV7-2 to TRBJ2-7, with D unresolved. The CDR3 region has the DNA TGTGCCAGCAGCGCCCGTTACGAGCAGTACTTC. It is translated as CASSARYEQYF.